This T cell receptor beta chain was sequenced in a study of metastatic and nonmetastatic thyroid tumors. Using MiXCR, TCRdb re-called clones from the PCR reads. The sample shows some 54,000 clones, roughly 15% of them seen only once. Not a single patient had been given any form of treatment at any point before undergoing thyroid surgery. Germline CDR1 LNHNV, CDR2 YYDKDF (reference sequence). Trimming pared 6 bases from V and 4 bases from J, leaving 15 bases between. The CDR3 loop spans 14 amino acids. This clone has ten or more counts. The V call is TRBV15, the J call TRBJ1-2, with D uncertain. The sequence was obtained from a female donor with papillary thyroid cancer or a benign thyroid nodule (not recorded which). Some clones in this sample may be carry-over from other donors' samples. Sequencing was done on a sample of blood. The CDR3 DNA sequence: TGTGCCACCAGTCTACGAACCTCCTCCTATGGCTACACCTTC. It codes for CATSLRTSSYGYTF.